A single sample is the source of the 6 T cell receptor beta chains below, sequenced in a study of preoperative IRX-2 immunotherapy in early breast cancer. Treatment specified: preoperative locoregional IRX-2 cytokine immunotherapy. Assay used: immunoSEQ multiplex PCR; TCRdb lists only in-frame clones, some missing. This table has 90,000 to 100,000 clones, roughly 85% appearing once. Sequences were derived from tumor tissue, sampled after IRX-2 immunotherapy. Source of these receptors: a human donor with breast cancer.

This chain joins TRBV10-2 and TRBJ1-5; D remains ambiguous. V lost 2 bases, J lost 7 bases, and 12 bases lay in between. The CDR3 totals 14 residues. CDR1 and CDR2 (germline): WSHSY, SAAADI. The CDR3 reads CASSEIRFKQPQHF. CDR3 in DNA: TGCGCCAGCAGTGAGATACGGTTTAAACAGCCCCAGCATTTT.

This chain uses TRBV5-1 with TRBJ2-2, with TRBD1 matching 7 bases. Germline CDR1 and CDR2: SGHRS and YFSETQ. V was clipped by 3 bases and J by 5 bases; unmatched bases: 7. This CDR3 contains 15 residues. CDR3 protein: CASSSNRGTTGELFF. CDR3 DNA: TGCGCCAGCAGCTCGAACAGGGGAACTACCGGGGAGCTGTTTTTT.

CDR3 amino acids: CAANRGIDKNIQYF. Here the CDR3 DNA reads TGTGCCGCAAACAGGGGTATTGACAAAAACATTCAGTACTTC. V is TRBV6-8 and J is TRBJ2-4, with 7 bases identical to TRBD1. Unmatched junction bases numbered 10, after V lost 11 bases and J lost 3 bases. Germline V gene sequence: CDR1 MNHGY, CDR2 SAAAGT. The CDR3 totals 14 residues.

The gene calls are TRBV30 and TRBJ1-3, with D unclear. Trimming removed 4 bases from V and 0 bases from J, with 10 bases in between. Germline-derived CDR1 and CDR2 are GTSNPN and SVGIG (reference sequence). The CDR3 is 14 residues long. The CDR3 region is CAWKNPSSGNTIYF. The DNA for the CDR3 is TGTGCCTGGAAAAACCCCAGCTCTGGAAACACCATATATTTT.

This clone was seen only a few times. The chain links TRBV5-1 to TRBJ2-1; TRBD2 is a possible D gene (5 bases). The CDR3 runs 15 residues. CDR1 is SGHRS, CDR2 YFSETQ, per germline. V lost 5 bases and J 10 bases, leaving 22 bases between the germline ends. DNA of the CDR3: TGCGCCAGCAGAACGGGTGAACTAGGAGCGTTGGAGCAGTTCTTC. Its translation: CASRTGELGALEQFF.

This chain joins TRBV6-8 and TRBJ2-2; 8 bases align to TRBD1. CDR1 and CDR2 (germline): MNHGY, SAAAGT. J was trimmed by 4 bases and V by 5 bases; bases with no gene match: 6. The CDR3 contains 15 residues. CDR3 region: CASSGDRWGTGELFF. Here the CDR3 DNA reads TGTGCCAGCAGTGGGGACAGGTGGGGCACCGGGGAGCTGTTTTTT.